This T cell receptor beta chain comes out of a study of CD8 T cells in Susac syndrome. An amount of RNA that ranged from about 0.45 to 1 ug was reverse transcribed with random hexamers. The CDR3 of TCR beta was amplified by immunoSEQ multiplex PCR across 54 Vbeta and 13 Jbeta. TCRdb independently ran MiXCR on the immunoSEQ multiplex PCR reads; one entry per CDR3 protein. The data hold some 120,000 distinct CDR3 sequences, with roughly 94% observed a single time. Sequencing of TCR beta was performed on blood CD8+ and CD4+ T cells. TEMRA cells were FACS-enriched and CD8+ and CD4+ T cells negatively isolated. The length of the CDR3 is 15 residues. Per germline, CDR1 SGHRS and CDR2 YFSETQ. V shed 0 bases and J shed 5 bases, with 14 bases lying between them.

The gene calls are TRBV5-1 and TRBJ1-2; a weak D match, TRBD1 (5 bases). The TCR was taken from a human donor with multiple sclerosis. Source material: CD4+ T cells from PBMCs. This CDR3 is CASSLEFDSFYGYTF. DNA of the CDR3: TGCGCCAGCAGCTTGGAGTTCGACAGTTTTTATGGCTACACCTTC.